This T cell receptor (beta chain) emerged from a study of blood T cells in healthy people across ages. Germline trimming cut 8 bases from V and 0 bases from J; bases unmatched to any gene: 4. CDR1 and CDR2 from the germline V gene are MDHEN and SYDVKM. The CDR3 sequence is 14 residues long. For the second PCR, which ran for about 6 to 11 cycles, a sample-barcoded 5' primer and a J-beta primer mix were used. MiXCR, applied by TCRdb to the 5' RACE reads, yields one record per CDR3 protein. The sample has around 1,000,000 distinct CDR3 sequences, roughly 24% seen once. The sample holds a few counts of this clonotype. Separately, the same data were catalogued under a study of T cells of mothers and their children.

This sequence originates from a girl aged 2-9 years in good health. The sequenced material came from blood. The chain has TRBV28 and TRBJ2-1, with 7 bases that match TRBD2. Here the CDR3 reads CASQAGSSYNEQFF. As DNA, the CDR3 is TGTGCCAGCCAAGCGGGGAGCTCCTACAATGAGCAGTTCTTC.